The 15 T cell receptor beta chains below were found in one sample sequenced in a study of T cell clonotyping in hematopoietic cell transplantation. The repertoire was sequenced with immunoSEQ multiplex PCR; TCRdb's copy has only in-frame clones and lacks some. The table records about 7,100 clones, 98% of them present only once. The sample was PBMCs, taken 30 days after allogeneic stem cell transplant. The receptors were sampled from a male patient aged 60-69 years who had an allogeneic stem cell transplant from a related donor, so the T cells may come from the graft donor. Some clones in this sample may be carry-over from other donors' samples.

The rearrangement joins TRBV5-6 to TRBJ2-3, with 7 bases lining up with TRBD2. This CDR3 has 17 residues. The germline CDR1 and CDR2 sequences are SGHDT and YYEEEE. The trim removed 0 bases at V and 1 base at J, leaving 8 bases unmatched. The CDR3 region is CASSLGPSAGGTDTQYF. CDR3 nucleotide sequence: TGTGCCAGCAGCTTGGGTCCGTCCGCGGGGGGCACAGATACGCAGTATTTT. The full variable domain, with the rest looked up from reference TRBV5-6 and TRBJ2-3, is DAGVTQSPTHLIKTRGQQVTLRCSPKSGHDTVSWYQQALGQGPQFIFQYYEEEERQRGNFPDRFSGHQFPNYSSELNVNALLLGDSALYLCASSLGPSAGGTDTQYFGPGTRLTVL.

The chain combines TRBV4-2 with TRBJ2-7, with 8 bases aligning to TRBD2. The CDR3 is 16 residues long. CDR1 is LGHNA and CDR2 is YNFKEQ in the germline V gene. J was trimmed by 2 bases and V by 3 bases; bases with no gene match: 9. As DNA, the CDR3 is TGTGCCAGCAGCCAGTTTAGCGGGGCAGACGCCTACGAGCAGTACTTC. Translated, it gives CASSQFSGADAYEQYF.

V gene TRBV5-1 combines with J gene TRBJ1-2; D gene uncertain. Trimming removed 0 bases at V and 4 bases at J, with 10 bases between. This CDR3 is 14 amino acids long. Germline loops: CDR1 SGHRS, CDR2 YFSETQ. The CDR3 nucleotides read TGCGCCAGCAGCTTGGAGTGGCACGGCTATGGCTACACCTTC. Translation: CASSLEWHGYGYTF.

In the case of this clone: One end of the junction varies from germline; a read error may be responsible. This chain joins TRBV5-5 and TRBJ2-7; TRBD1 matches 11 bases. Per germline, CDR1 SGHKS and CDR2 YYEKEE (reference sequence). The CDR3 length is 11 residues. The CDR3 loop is CASSGDRGGNF. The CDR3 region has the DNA TGTGCCAGCAGCGGGGACAGGGGGGGCAACTTC.

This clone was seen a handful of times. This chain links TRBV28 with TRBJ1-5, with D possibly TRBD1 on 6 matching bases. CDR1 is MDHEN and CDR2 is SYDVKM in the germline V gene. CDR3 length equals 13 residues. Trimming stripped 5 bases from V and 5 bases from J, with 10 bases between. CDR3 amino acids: CASSATGYQPQHF. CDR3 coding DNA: TGTGCCAGCAGTGCTACAGGGTATCAGCCCCAGCATTTT.

CDR3 protein: CASSSYRTNSYEQYF. Here the CDR3 DNA reads TGTGCCAGCAGCTCGTACAGGACGAACTCCTACGAGCAGTACTTC. The V and J genes are TRBV7-2 and TRBJ2-7; tentatively, D is TRBD1 (5 bases). This CDR3 is 15 amino acids long. Trimming pared 4 bases from V and 0 bases from J, leaving 13 bases between. CDR1 and CDR2 from the germline V gene are SGHTA and FQGNSA.

For the CDR3, the DNA is TGTGCCAGCAGCTTACGTCAACTTAATGAAAAACTGTTTTTT. Translated, it gives CASSLRQLNEKLFF. The chain is built from TRBV11-3 and TRBJ1-4; no clear D gene. This CDR3 is 14 amino acids long. Trimming took off 2 bases at V and 4 bases at J, with 8 bases between the two ends. Germline V gene lookup returns CDR1 SGHNT and CDR2 YENEEA.

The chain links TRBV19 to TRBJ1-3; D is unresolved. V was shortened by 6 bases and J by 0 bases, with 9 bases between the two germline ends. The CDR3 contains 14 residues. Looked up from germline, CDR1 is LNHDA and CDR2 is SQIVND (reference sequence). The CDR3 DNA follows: TGTGCCAGTAGCCCCCAGGACTCTGGAAACACCATATATTTT. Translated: CASSPQDSGNTIYF.

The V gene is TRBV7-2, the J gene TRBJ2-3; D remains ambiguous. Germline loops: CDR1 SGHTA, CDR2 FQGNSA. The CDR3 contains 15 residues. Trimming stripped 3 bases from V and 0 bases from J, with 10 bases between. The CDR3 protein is CASSFWHSSTDTQYF. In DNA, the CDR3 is TGTGCCAGCAGCTTTTGGCACAGTAGCACAGATACGCAGTATTTT.

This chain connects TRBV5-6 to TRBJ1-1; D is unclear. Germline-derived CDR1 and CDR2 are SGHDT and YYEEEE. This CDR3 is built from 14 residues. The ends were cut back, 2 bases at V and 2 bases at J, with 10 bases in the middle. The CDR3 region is CASSLRSRNTEAFF. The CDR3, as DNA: TGTGCCAGCAGCTTACGATCCAGAAACACTGAAGCTTTCTTT.

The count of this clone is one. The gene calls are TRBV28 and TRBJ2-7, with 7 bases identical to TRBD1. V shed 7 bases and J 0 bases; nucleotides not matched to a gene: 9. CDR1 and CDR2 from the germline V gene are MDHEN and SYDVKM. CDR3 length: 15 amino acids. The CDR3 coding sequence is TGTGCCAGCACCTTGCTCCGGGACAGCTCCTACGAGCAGTACTTC. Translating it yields CASTLLRDSSYEQYF.

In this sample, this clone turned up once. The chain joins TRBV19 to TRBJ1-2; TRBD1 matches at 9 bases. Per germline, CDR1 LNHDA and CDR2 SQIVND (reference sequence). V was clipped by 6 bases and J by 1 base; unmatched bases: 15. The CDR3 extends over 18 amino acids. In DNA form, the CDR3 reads TGTGCCAGTAGCCGCCCGTTGGGACAGGGTACCATTAACTATGGCTACACCTTC. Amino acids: CASSRPLGQGTINYGYTF.

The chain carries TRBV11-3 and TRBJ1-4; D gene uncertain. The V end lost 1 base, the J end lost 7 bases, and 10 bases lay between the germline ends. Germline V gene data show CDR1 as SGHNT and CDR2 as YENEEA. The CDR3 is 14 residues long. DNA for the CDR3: TGTGCCAGCAGCTTAGTAGGGATGGGTGAAAAACTGTTTTTT. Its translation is CASSLVGMGEKLFF.

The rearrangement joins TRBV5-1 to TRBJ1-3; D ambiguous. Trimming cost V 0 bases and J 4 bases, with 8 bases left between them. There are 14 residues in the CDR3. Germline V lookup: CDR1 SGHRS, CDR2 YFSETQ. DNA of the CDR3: TGCGCCAGCAGCTTGGCCGGGTCCGGAAACACCATATATTTT. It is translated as CASSLAGSGNTIYF.

CDR3 DNA: TGCGCCAGCAGCCAAGCTCATGGGGAGACCCAGTACTTC. Translating gives CASSQAHGETQYF. The chain joins TRBV4-1 to TRBJ2-5, with D uncertain. Germline V CDR1 and CDR2: MGHRA, YSYEKL. The CDR3 has 13 residues. V was pared by 1 base and J by 5 bases, with 8 bases between.